One and the same sample provided the 27 T cell receptor beta chains below, sequenced in a study of blood T cell repertoires in COVID-19. Sequenced by immunoSEQ multiplex PCR; TCRdb stores in-frame clones only, minus some. This table has 400,000 to 450,000 clones, around 90% appearing once. Sequenced: peripheral blood. Receptor source: a man between 18 and 29 years old with COVID-19, enrolled during active disease.

The V gene is TRBV21-1, the J gene TRBJ2-2; no check of the table's D call, TRBD2, against the DNA was made. TRBV21-1 is a documented pseudogene. The CDR3 is 17 amino acids. CDR3 sequence: CATYSGLAGPHTGELFF. The DNA for the CDR3 is TGTGCCACCTATTCAGGACTAGCGGGGCCCCACACCGGGGAGCTGTTTTTT.

DNA for the CDR3: TGTGCCAGCAGCCTTAGCAGGACTAGCGGGAGGCCCCCAGATACGCAGTATTTT. It yields the protein CASSLSRTSGRPPDTQYF. This chain links TRBV5-6 with TRBJ2-3, with 14 bases fitting TRBD2. In germline, CDR1 is SGHDT, CDR2 YYEEEE. Trimming took 4 bases from V and 4 from J; bases not matched to a gene: 11. The CDR3 extends over 18 amino acids.

The V call is TRBV18, the J call TRBJ1-1, with TRBD1 matching over 7 bases. The CDR3 runs to 13 residues. From germline, CDR1 is KGHSH and CDR2 LQKENI. J gave up 4 bases and V 4 bases, and 3 bases lay outside the gene matches. In DNA form, the CDR3 reads TGTGCCAGCTCACAGGGGGCAAGCACTGAAGCTTTCTTT. Its protein is CASSQGASTEAFF.

The chain joins TRBV19 to TRBJ2-7, with 8 nucleotides matching TRBD1. J was trimmed by 3 bases and V by 5 bases; bases with no gene match: 6. Per the germline V gene, CDR1 is LNHDA and CDR2 is SQIVND (reference sequence). There are 14 residues in the CDR3. The CDR3: CASSQAGTGYEQYF. The CDR3 DNA follows: TGTGCCAGTAGTCAAGCCGGGACAGGCTACGAGCAGTACTTC.

The chain links TRBV7-2 to TRBJ2-4, with D unresolved. Germline CDR1 is SGHTA and CDR2 is FQGNSA. This CDR3 contains 14 residues. Trimming cost V 5 bases and J 0 bases, with 8 bases left between them. CDR3 sequence: CASSLYQAKNIQYF. The CDR3 region has the DNA TGTGCCAGCAGCCTATATCAAGCCAAAAACATTCAGTACTTC.

This clone appeared a few times. The chain carries TRBV5-1 and TRBJ2-7, with D maybe TRBD1 (6 bases). Germline V gene sequence: CDR1 SGHRS, CDR2 YFSETQ. The CDR3 is made up of 14 amino acids. The V gene lost 4 bases and the J gene lost 0 bases, with 11 bases spanning the gap. CDR3 sequence: CASSADRSSYEQYF. CDR3 DNA sequence: TGCGCCAGCAGCGCTGACAGGAGCTCCTACGAGCAGTACTTC.

The rearrangement joins TRBV6-5 to TRBJ1-5; D is perhaps TRBD1 (6 bases). CDR1 and CDR2 from the germline V gene are MNHEY and SVGAGI. The V and J ends lost 2 bases and 5 bases respectively, with 10 bases between them. The CDR3 is 14 residues long. The CDR3 nucleotides read TGTGCCAGCAGTTACAGGGGGGGTTATCAGCCCCAGCATTTT. Protein sequence: CASSYRGGYQPQHF.

The chain is built from TRBV3-1 (or the pseudogene TRBV3-2) and TRBJ2-2; D gene uncertain. This CDR3 is built from 13 residues. Germline CDR1 reads LGHDT; CDR2 reads YNNKEL (reference sequence). The V and J ends lost 1 base and 5 bases respectively, with 5 bases between them. As DNA, the CDR3 is TGTGCCAGCAGCCAAGTGACTACCGGGGAGCTGTTTTTT. Translation gives CASSQVTTGELFF.

Here the CDR3 reads CASSQPGQGLHF. CDR3 nucleotides: TGTGCCAGCAGCCAACCGGGACAGGGTCTCCACTTT. The chain couples TRBV7-9 to TRBJ1-6, with 9 bases identical to TRBD1. The CDR3 covers 12 residues. V was pared by 5 bases and J by 16 bases, with 6 bases of the junction left unmatched. The V gene's germline CDR1 is SEHNR and CDR2 FQNEAQ (reference sequence).

The chain combines TRBV19 with TRBJ2-5; unclear D gene. Germline loops: CDR1 LNHDA, CDR2 SQIVND (reference sequence). Trimming cost V 1 base and J 5 bases, with 8 bases left between them. The CDR3 loop spans 13 amino acids. CDR3 residues: CASSIGGLETQYF. Written as DNA, the CDR3 is TGTGCCAGTAGTATAGGCGGTTTGGAGACCCAGTACTTC. The whole variable domain, remainder taken from reference TRBV19 and TRBJ2-5, is DGGITQSPKYLFRKEGQNVTLSCEQNLNHDAMYWYRQDPGQGLRLIYYSQIVNDFQKGDIAEGYSVSREKKESFPLTVTSAQKNPTAFYLCASSIGGLETQYFGPGTRLLVL.

The chain is built from TRBV27 and TRBJ1-5; D perhaps matches TRBD1 (6 bases). This CDR3 is 14 amino acids long. Germline lookup yields CDR1 MNHEY and CDR2 SMNVEV (reference sequence). Deletions cut 2 bases from V and 5 bases from J, with 10 bases between. The CDR3 loop is CASSLRGMDQPQHF. The CDR3 bases are TGTGCCAGCAGTTTAAGGGGGATGGATCAGCCCCAGCATTTT.

The chain employs TRBV13 and TRBJ1-6; 10 positions agree with TRBD1. This CDR3 comprises 14 residues. CDR1 and CDR2 from the germline V gene are PRHDT and FYEKMQ (reference sequence). The ends lost 5 bases at V and 9 bases at J; junction bases unmatched: 4. CDR3 residues: CASSPDRGLSPLHF. CDR3 DNA: TGTGCCAGCAGCCCAGACAGGGGGCTTTCACCCCTCCACTTT.

CDR3 sequence: CASSLRTGGVETQYF. The CDR3 region has the DNA TGTGCCAGCAGCTTGAGAACAGGGGGAGTGGAGACCCAGTACTTC. The chain recombines TRBV5-8 with TRBJ2-5; the match to TRBD1 covers 8 bases. Germline CDR1 SGHTS, CDR2 YDEGEE. The CDR3 consists of 15 residues. With V trimmed by 1 base and J by 5 bases, 7 bases remained unmatched. The complete variable domain, with remaining parts taken from reference TRBV5-8 and TRBJ2-5, reads EAGVTQSPTHLIKTRGQQATLRCSPISGHTSVYWYQQALGLGLQFLLWYDEGEERNRGNFPPRFSGRQFPNYSSELNVNALELEDSALYLCASSLRTGGVETQYFGPGTRLLVL.

This clone was observed a single time. The gene calls are TRBV30 and TRBJ1-4; D may be TRBD1 (5 bases). Looked up from germline, CDR1 is GTSNPN and CDR2 is SVGIG (reference sequence). V was clipped by 8 bases and J by 0 bases, with 13 bases between them. The CDR3 consists of 14 residues. Here the CDR3 reads CAGDTGATNEKLFF. The CDR3 nucleotides are TGTGCCGGTGATACAGGCGCAACTAATGAAAAACTGTTTTTT.

This clone was seen only a few times. The CDR3 loop is CASSLRAGNQPQHF. CDR3 bases: TGTGCCAGCAGCTTAAGAGCGGGCAATCAGCCCCAGCATTTT. The genes are TRBV7-8 and TRBJ1-5; D call uncertain. Trimming took off 2 bases at V and 2 bases at J, with 7 bases between the two ends. The length of the CDR3 is 14 residues. The germline gives CDR1 SGHVS, CDR2 FQNEAQ.

For the CDR3, the DNA is TGTGCCAGCAGCTTGCTACAGCTTTTTAATTCACCCCTCCACTTT. Amino acid sequence: CASSLLQLFNSPLHF. This chain links TRBV5-6 with TRBJ1-6; no definite D call. CDR1 SGHDT and CDR2 YYEEEE come from the germline V gene. The CDR3 sequence is 15 residues long. V dropped 1 base and J dropped 6 bases, with 11 bases sitting between them.

The chain employs TRBV5-1 and TRBJ2-2; TRBD1 matches 8 bases. CDR3 length equals 18 residues. Germline CDR1 and CDR2: SGHRS and YFSETQ. Trimming removed 5 bases from V and 2 bases from J; junction bases left unmatched: 14. The DNA of the CDR3 is TGCGCCAGCAGTTCCTACCCCCGGGACAGGAGTAACACCGGGGAGCTGTTTTTT. Encoded protein: CASSSYPRDRSNTGELFF.

This clone is a singleton in its sample. V is TRBV7-9 and J is TRBJ2-5, with a weak D call TRBD1 (6 bases). The V and J ends lost 4 bases and 1 base respectively, with 10 bases between them. The CDR3 runs to 14 residues. The V gene's germline CDR1 is SEHNR and CDR2 FQNEAQ (reference sequence). The CDR3 loop is CASSSRDIQETQYF. The DNA of the CDR3 is TGTGCCAGCAGCTCCCGGGACATCCAAGAGACCCAGTACTTC.

The chain carries TRBV4-1 and TRBJ1-6; 7 bases align to TRBD1. Germline lookup yields CDR1 MGHRA and CDR2 YSYEKL. The trim removed 4 bases at V and 5 bases at J, leaving 5 bases unmatched. CDR3 size: 15 residues. CDR3 sequence reads: CASSLGQANNSPLHF. CDR3 bases: TGCGCCAGCAGCCTAGGACAGGCTAATAATTCACCCCTCCACTTT.

This clone was seen a few times. The genes are TRBV2 and TRBJ2-1; D is possibly TRBD1 (5 bases). The CDR3 loop spans 14 amino acids. Germline assignment: CDR1 SNHLY and CDR2 FYNNEI. The germline V and J ends were trimmed by 2 bases and 4 bases, with 9 bases remaining between them. CDR3 sequence (DNA): TGTGCCAGCAGTGAAAGCAGGGTATACAATGAGCAGTTCTTC. Protein sequence: CASSESRVYNEQFF.

The chain is built from TRBV5-8 and TRBJ1-2, with 9 bases fitting TRBD1. Unmatched junction bases numbered 10, after V lost 6 bases and J lost 7 bases. Germline lookup yields CDR1 SGHTS and CDR2 YDEGEE. This CDR3 region has 14 residues. The CDR3: CASNPRDRERGYTF. The CDR3 DNA is TGTGCCAGCAATCCCCGGGACAGGGAGCGTGGCTACACCTTC.

This rearrangement joins TRBV15 to TRBJ2-5, with a weak D call TRBD1 (6 bases). Between the trimmed V and J ends, which lost 5 bases and 1 base, there was a span of 11 bases. This CDR3 is 14 amino acids long. Germline lookup yields CDR1 LNHNV and CDR2 YYDKDF (reference sequence). Here the CDR3 DNA reads TGTGCCACCAGCGCTCGGACAGCCCAAGAGACCCAGTACTTC. Protein sequence: CATSARTAQETQYF.

This clone was counted once. The genes are TRBV5-1 and TRBJ2-1, with TRBD1 matching 7 bases. The CDR3 consists of 16 residues. Germline CDR1 and CDR2: SGHRS and YFSETQ. The J segment lost 0 bases and the V segment lost 4 bases, leaving 7 bases of the junction unmatched. The CDR3 loop is CASSLGQHSSYNEQFF. CDR3 coding DNA: TGCGCCAGCAGCCTGGGACAGCACAGCTCCTACAATGAGCAGTTCTTC.

This rearrangement joins TRBV6-5 to TRBJ2-7; TRBD2 matches 11 bases. This CDR3 is 15 amino acids long. The germline CDR1 and CDR2 sequences are MNHEY and SVGAGI. Trimming cost V 0 bases and J 5 bases; bases outside gene matches: 3. CDR3 residues: CASSYSLAGGHEQYF. The CDR3 DNA reads TGTGCCAGCAGTTACTCCTTAGCGGGGGGGCACGAGCAGTACTTC.

This clone was picked up one time. J is TRBJ2-3 and V is TRBV2; the D gene is possibly TRBD2 (6 bases). Germline CDR1 is SNHLY and CDR2 is FYNNEI. The CDR3 is made up of 14 amino acids. CDR3 bases: TGTGCTAACGACCGGGACTCTAGCACAGATACGCAGTATTTT. Amino acids: CANDRDSSTDTQYF.

The sample holds one count of this clone. The rearrangement links TRBV2 to TRBJ1-2; 9 nucleotides align to TRBD1. The CDR3 length is 12 residues. Germline V lookup: CDR1 SNHLY, CDR2 FYNNEI. V dropped 10 bases and J dropped 8; count of bases not matched to a gene: 8. The CDR3 reads CANGQGTRGYTF. The CDR3 DNA follows: TGTGCCAACGGACAGGGGACGAGAGGCTACACCTTC.

This chain connects TRBV18 to TRBJ2-2; D is unclear. The CDR3 sequence is 16 residues long. The V and J ends lost 3 bases and 0 bases respectively, with 11 bases between them. Germline V gives CDR1 KGHSH, CDR2 LQKENI. CDR3 residues: CASSPAASANTGELFF. The CDR3 bases are TGTGCCAGCTCACCGGCAGCGAGCGCGAACACCGGGGAGCTGTTTTTT.